This is a list of T cell receptor beta chains from one sample in a study of shared clonotypes between healthy human individuals. Produced via immunoSEQ multiplex PCR; TCRdb's table is partial and in-frame only. The table shows roughly 2.5 million clones, with more than 80% occurring only once. The sequencing input was naive CD4+ T cells sorted from blood. These receptors came from a man aged 18-30 years in good health. CDR3s include the opening cysteine and the closing phenylalanine or tryptophan. The D gene is left open where the match is weak.

TGTGCCAGCAGTCTCGCTTACGAGCAGTACTTC	CASSLAYEQYF	-	TRBV11-2	TRBJ2-7
TGTGCCAGCAGCCCTAGAGGACAGGGTGGGAAGACCCAGTACTTC	CASSPRGQGGKTQYF	TRBD1	TRBV2	TRBJ2-5
TGTGCCAGCAGTGAATTAAGGGAGAACACTGAAGCTTTCTTT	CASSELRENTEAFF	-	TRBV25-1	TRBJ1-1
TGTGCCTGGAGTGTCACCCTGACTAGCGGCAGAACCGATGAGCAGTTCTTC	CAWSVTLTSGRTDEQFF	TRBD2	TRBV30	TRBJ2-1
TGTGCCAGCTCAACCGGACGGAGGTATTTGGGTGGCTACACCTTC	CASSTGRRYLGGYTF	-	TRBV18	TRBJ1-2
TGTGCCAGCAGCGTATTAACAGGGGACGGGGCCAACGTCCTGACTTTC	CASSVLTGDGANVLTF	TRBD1	TRBV9	TRBJ2-6
TGTGCCAGCAGGCGTGGGACTTTACAAGAGACCCAGTACTTC	CASRRGTLQETQYF	-	TRBV28	TRBJ2-5
TGTGCCAGCAGTCCGATCGGGAGTTCGGTTCGGAAGACCCAGTACTTC	CASSPIGSSVRKTQYF	-	TRBV27	TRBJ2-5
TGTGCCAGCAGCTTGGCCGGGGGACAGGATTACGAGCAGTACTTC	CASSLAGGQDYEQYF	TRBD1	TRBV5-5	TRBJ2-7
TGTGCCAGTAGAACAGGGTTTCAGCCCCAGCATTTT	CASRTGFQPQHF	-	TRBV19	TRBJ1-5
TGTGCCAGCAGTTTATCTAGGGAGCAGTACTTC	CASSLSREQYF	-	TRBV27	TRBJ2-5